A single sample gave rise to the 27 T cell receptor beta chains below, sequenced in a study of blood T cell repertoires in COVID-19. The repertoire was sequenced with immunoSEQ multiplex PCR; TCRdb's copy has only in-frame clones and lacks some. Of 150,000 or so clones in the sample, 85% to 90% are singletons; the top ten hold over 8%. Sequencing was carried out using peripheral blood. These receptors originate from a woman aged 60-75 years with acute or convalescent COVID-19.

The chain carries TRBV4-1 and TRBJ2-7, with D possibly matching TRBD2 (6 bases). Germline assignment: CDR1 MGHRA and CDR2 YSYEKL. Trimming removed 1 base at V and 2 bases at J, with 15 bases between. CDR3 size: 16 residues. The CDR3 protein is CASSQAGLATPYEQYF. CDR3 bases: TGCGCCAGCAGCCAAGCTGGGCTAGCGACCCCCTACGAGCAGTACTTC.

The chain combines TRBV6-5 with TRBJ1-1, with D unclear. Trimming pared 4 bases from V and 5 bases from J, leaving 8 bases between. Germline V gene lookup returns CDR1 MNHEY and CDR2 SVGAGI. The CDR3 has 12 residues. This chain's CDR3 is CASSSPGTEAFF. The CDR3 bases are TGTGCCAGCAGTTCCCCGGGTACTGAAGCTTTCTTT.

This chain uses TRBV28 with TRBJ1-2; 7 positions agree with TRBD1. The CDR3 sequence is 15 residues long. Germline CDR1 is MDHEN and CDR2 is SYDVKM. After removal of 8 bases from V and 7 bases from J, the junction contained 16 bases not matched to a gene. The CDR3 loop reads CASLLTGSVFSGYTF. The CDR3 DNA sequence: TGTGCCAGCCTCCTGACAGGGTCAGTCTTTTCTGGCTACACCTTC.

Only one count was recorded for this clone. J is TRBJ2-3 and V is TRBV7-2; TRBD2 aligns across 12 bases. Germline CDR1 SGHTA, CDR2 FQGNSA. The CDR3 runs to 15 residues. The V segment lost 4 bases and the J segment 3 bases; nucleotides outside the gene matches: 2. CDR3 nucleotide sequence: TGTGCCAGCAGCTACCTAGCGGGGGGGACAGATACGCAGTATTTT. Translated: CASSYLAGGTDTQYF.

The chain carries TRBV7-2 and TRBJ2-3, with 11 bases lining up with TRBD2. V gave up 7 bases and J gave up 2 bases; unmatched junction bases: 11. The length of the CDR3 is 17 residues. From germline, CDR1 is SGHTA and CDR2 FQGNSA. CDR3 protein: CASTFTSGGLITDTQYF. Here the CDR3 DNA reads TGTGCCAGCACCTTTACTAGCGGGGGACTAATCACAGATACGCAGTATTTT.

The rearrangement uses TRBV24-1 and TRBJ2-1; 16 nucleotides match TRBD2. From germline, CDR1 is KGHDR and CDR2 SFDVKD. The CDR3 has 19 amino acids. V lost 6 bases, J lost 5 bases, and 12 bases stayed unmatched. The CDR3 DNA sequence: TGTGCCACCAGTAACGCCGGGACTAGCGGGGGGGGGATCCACAATGAGCAGTTCTTC. Amino acids: CATSNAGTSGGGIHNEQFF.

The V call is TRBV28, the J call TRBJ2-2; weak D call: TRBD2 (5 bases). The CDR3 loop spans 13 amino acids. V lost 11 bases and J lost 1, with 11 bases in between. Germline-derived CDR1 and CDR2 are MDHEN and SYDVKM. CDR3 amino acids: CAGMEVNTGELFF. The DNA for the CDR3 is TGTGCCGGGATGGAGGTGAACACCGGGGAGCTGTTTTTT.

The genes are TRBV19 and TRBJ1-5; TRBD1 is a possible D gene (5 bases). The CDR3 is made up of 15 amino acids. CDR1 and CDR2 (germline): LNHDA, SQIVND (reference sequence). The V end was cut by 1 base, the J end by 0 bases, with 7 bases between. CDR3 amino acids: CASSIGGASNQPQHF. The DNA of the CDR3 is TGTGCCAGTAGTATAGGCGGGGCTAGCAATCAGCCCCAGCATTTT.

The rearrangement uses TRBV18 and TRBJ2-7; 9 bases agree with TRBD1. V shed 6 bases, J shed 2 bases, and the junction held 5 bases outside the gene matches. CDR3 length equals 14 residues. From germline, CDR1 is KGHSH and CDR2 LQKENI. The CDR3: CASSSGQGPYEQYF. In DNA, the CDR3 is TGTGCCAGCTCGTCGGGACAGGGTCCCTACGAGCAGTACTTC.

This clone appeared a single time. The chain couples TRBV2 to TRBJ2-1, with 12 bases lining up with TRBD2. After removal of 2 bases from V and 8 bases from J, the junction contained 7 bases not matched to a gene. The CDR3 covers 16 residues. Germline-derived CDR1 and CDR2 are SNHLY and FYNNEI. The CDR3 sequence: CASSESLAGGHHEQFF. Here the CDR3 DNA reads TGTGCCAGCAGTGAAAGTCTAGCGGGGGGGCATCATGAGCAGTTCTTC.

CDR3 DNA: TGTGCCAGCAGTCCGGACAGGGGGAGGGACACCATATATTTT. This codes for CASSPDRGRDTIYF. The chain employs TRBV6-5 and TRBJ1-3, with 10 bases matching TRBD1. V lost 5 bases, J lost 8 bases, and 6 bases stayed unmatched. The CDR3 consists of 14 residues. Germline CDR1 MNHEY, CDR2 SVGAGI.

The V and J genes are TRBV27 and TRBJ2-2, with 9 bases that match TRBD1. V lost 8 bases and J lost 3; bases outside the gene matches: 10. Per germline, CDR1 MNHEY and CDR2 SMNVEV (reference sequence). This CDR3 is built from 16 residues. CDR3 in amino acids: CASGPTGGADTGELFF. The CDR3 nucleotides read TGTGCCAGCGGACCAACAGGGGGCGCAGACACCGGGGAGCTGTTTTTT.

The CDR3 is CASSLSRTGASYNEQFF. CDR3 in DNA: TGTGCCAGCAGTTTATCTCGGACAGGGGCATCCTACAATGAGCAGTTCTTC. The chain combines TRBV27 with TRBJ2-1; 9 bases are shared with TRBD1. CDR1 MNHEY and CDR2 SMNVEV come from the germline V gene (reference sequence). CDR3 length: 17 amino acids. After removal of 0 bases from V and 1 base from J, the junction contained 4 bases not matched to a gene.

The chain is built from TRBV29-1 and TRBJ2-1; TRBD1 is a possible D gene (5 bases). Per the germline V gene, CDR1 is SQVTM and CDR2 is ANQGSEA. The CDR3 has 13 amino acids. V was clipped by 3 bases and J by 0 bases, with 6 bases between them. Written as DNA, the CDR3 is TGCAGCGTTGAGGGGCCCTCCTACAATGAGCAGTTCTTC. Encoded protein: CSVEGPSYNEQFF.

The rearrangement joins TRBV9 to TRBJ2-2; the match to TRBD1 covers 11 bases. The CDR3 totals 18 residues. CDR1 is SGDLS and CDR2 is YYNGEE in the germline V gene. V was pared by 4 bases and J by 2 bases, with 10 bases of the junction left unmatched. The CDR3 DNA follows: TGTGCCAGCAGCCCATCGACCGGGACAGGGGGTAACACCGGGGAGCTGTTTTTT. This gives the protein CASSPSTGTGGNTGELFF. Using reference TRBV9 and TRBJ2-2 for the parts outside the CDR3, the full variable domain is DSGVTQTPKHLITATGQRVTLRCSPRSGDLSVYWYQQSLDQGLQFLIQYYNGEERAKGNILERFSAQQFPDLHSELNLSSLELGDSALYFCASSPSTGTGGNTGELFFGEGSRLTVL.

V usage is TRBV27 and J usage is TRBJ2-7, with 8 nucleotides matching TRBD1. Germline V gene sequence: CDR1 MNHEY, CDR2 SMNVEV (reference sequence). The CDR3 length is 15 residues. V dropped 4 bases and J dropped 5; count of bases not matched to a gene: 10. The CDR3 sequence is CASSSRQGMKNEQYF. Here the CDR3 DNA reads TGTGCCAGCAGTTCACGACAGGGGATGAAAAACGAGCAGTACTTC.

This rearrangement joins TRBV7-8 to TRBJ2-7, with 10 bases fitting TRBD1. The J segment lost 6 bases and the V segment lost 0 bases, leaving 5 bases of the junction unmatched. CDR1 is SGHVS, CDR2 FQNEAQ, per germline. The CDR3 is 15 amino acids. The CDR3 DNA is TGTGCCAGCAGCTTAGCCCGGGACAGGGGCGGCGAGCAGTACTTC. Its protein product is CASSLARDRGGEQYF.

The chain is built from TRBV28 and TRBJ1-4; 10 bases align to TRBD1. The CDR3 contains 13 residues. Germline-derived CDR1 and CDR2 are MDHEN and SYDVKM. J lost 8 bases, V lost 9 bases, and 6 bases had no gene match. The CDR3 loop is CASRQGAEEKLFF. The CDR3 region has the DNA TGTGCCAGTAGACAGGGGGCCGAGGAAAAACTGTTTTTT.

The CDR3 region is CASSVTRDSWGTDTQYF. CDR3 DNA sequence: TGTGCCAGCAGCGTTACCCGGGACAGCTGGGGCACAGATACGCAGTATTTT. The chain is built from TRBV5-4 and TRBJ2-3; the match to TRBD1 covers 7 bases. The CDR3 is 17 residues long. The germline V gene encodes CDR1 SGHNT and CDR2 YYREEE (reference sequence). Germline trimming cut 4 bases from V and 1 base from J; bases unmatched to any gene: 12.

J is TRBJ1-2 and V is TRBV28, with 9 bases aligning to TRBD1. The J segment lost 13 bases and the V segment lost 5 bases, leaving 5 bases of the junction unmatched. The CDR3 length is 11 residues. CDR1 and CDR2 (germline): MDHEN, SYDVKM. The CDR3 DNA reads as TGTGCCAGCAGTGTACAGGGGGCCTGCACCTTC. It encodes CASSVQGACTF.

The CDR3 region has the DNA TGTGCCAGCAGCTTGGGAACAAAAGGGGTAAAACTGTTTTTT. Its translation: CASSLGTKGVKLFF. This chain links TRBV5-6 with TRBJ1-4; D might be TRBD1 (5 bases). The CDR3 has 14 amino acids. V lost 0 bases and J lost 10, with 13 bases in between. Germline assignment: CDR1 SGHDT and CDR2 YYEEEE.

This clone has just one count. The chain links TRBV11-3 to TRBJ2-1; 8 bases align to TRBD1. Germline V gene data show CDR1 as SGHNT and CDR2 as YENEEA. This CDR3 is 15 amino acids long. Trimming at V came to 5 bases and at J to 1 base, leaving 4 bases not matched to a gene. The CDR3 reads CASSPRDRSYNEQFF. As DNA, the CDR3 is TGTGCCAGCAGCCCCCGGGACAGGTCCTACAATGAGCAGTTCTTC.

In its sample, this clone was seen once. V and J are TRBV28 and TRBJ1-2; no clear D. CDR1 and CDR2 (germline): MDHEN, SYDVKM. V lost 10 bases, J lost 4 bases, and 7 bases lay in between. The CDR3 length is 10 residues. CDR3: CAILVYGYTF. The CDR3 DNA follows: TGTGCCATCTTAGTCTATGGCTACACCTTC.

V usage is TRBV9 and J usage is TRBJ1-1; weak D call: TRBD1 (5 bases). V was pared by 0 bases and J by 1 base, with 10 bases between. Germline-derived CDR1 and CDR2 are SGDLS and YYNGEE. The CDR3 is made up of 15 amino acids. DNA of the CDR3: TGTGCCAGCAGCGTAGGGCAGGGATCGAACACTGAAGCTTTCTTT. It encodes CASSVGQGSNTEAFF.

The chain recombines TRBV5-4 with TRBJ2-2; perhaps TRBD1 as D (6 bases). Germline V gene sequence: CDR1 SGHNT, CDR2 YYREEE (reference sequence). The V and J ends lost 4 bases and 0 bases respectively, with 7 bases between them. The CDR3 totals 14 residues. The DNA for the CDR3 is TGTGCCAGCAGCGGGGGCCCGAACACCGGGGAGCTGTTTTTT. It encodes CASSGGPNTGELFF.

The V call is TRBV11-2, the J call TRBJ1-1, with 7 bases matching TRBD1. Germline V lookup: CDR1 SGHAT, CDR2 FQNNGV. This CDR3 region has 16 residues. Losses at the gene ends were 1 base for V and 0 bases for J; bases not matched to a gene: 5. CDR3 residues: CASSLGGGPMNTEAFF. CDR3 coding DNA: TGTGCCAGCAGCTTAGGAGGGGGCCCCATGAACACTGAAGCTTTCTTT.

The gene calls are TRBV6-5 and TRBJ2-7, with D perhaps TRBD1 (5 bases). Germline CDR1 and CDR2: MNHEY and SVGAGI. CDR3 length equals 15 residues. The germline V and J ends were trimmed by 11 bases and 2 bases, with 22 bases remaining between them. Here the CDR3 DNA reads TGTGCCGGAGCCCAGCCCCACAGGCTCCCCTACGAGCAGTACTTC. Translation gives CAGAQPHRLPYEQYF.